The sequence of this T cell receptor (beta chain) was determined in a study of T cell changes during pregnancy in multiple sclerosis. TCRdb's table, derived via immunoSEQ multiplex PCR, lists solely in-frame clones and lacks some. Of some 41,000 clones listed, 89% are singletons. This CDR3 contains 15 residues. Trimming at V came to 4 bases and at J to 4 bases, leaving 6 bases not matched to a gene. Germline CDR1 is SGHDN and CDR2 is FVKESK. Here the sequenced sample was CD4+ T cells from peripheral blood mononuclear cells, taken after pregnancy. The origin of this receptor is a female donor with multiple sclerosis, enrolled in a pregnancy study. The rearrangement joins TRBV14 to TRBJ2-2; 7 bases align to TRBD1. The CDR3 sequence: CASSPRQGGTGELFF. Written as DNA, the CDR3 is TGTGCCAGCAGCCCACGACAGGGTGGCACCGGGGAGCTGTTTTTT.